These 30 T cell receptor beta chains originate from one sample sequenced in a study of T cells after yellow fever vaccination. TCRdb reprocessed the 5' RACE reads via MiXCR and lists one record per CDR3 protein. The sample lists hundreds of thousands of distinct CDR3 sequences, approximately 19% occurring once. Sequenced material: PBMCs, taken before the yellow fever booster vaccination. The source is a man aged 18 to 30 who received the YFV17D yellow fever vaccine.

The genes are TRBV6-6 and TRBJ2-7; D might be TRBD1 or TRBD2, each matching 5 bases. Trimming removed 4 bases from V and 9 bases from J, with 19 bases in between. The CDR3 contains 14 residues. The V gene's germline CDR1 is MNHNY and CDR2 SVGAGI (reference sequence). The CDR3 reads CASSFGAGNVGQYF. The CDR3 DNA reads TGTGCCAGCAGTTTCGGGGCTGGGAACGTGGGGCAGTACTTC.

This rearrangement joins TRBV12-3 or TRBV12-4 to TRBJ1-3, with TRBD1 as a possible D gene (6 bases). The CDR3 is made up of 17 amino acids. Deletions cut 7 bases from V and 0 bases from J, with 19 bases between. The CDR3 spells CASTQPVTGSSGNTIYF. In nucleotides, the CDR3 is TGTGCCAGCACCCAACCGGTGACAGGCAGCTCTGGAAACACCATATATTTT.

The CDR3 sequence: CASTRLGTDTQYF. The DNA of the CDR3 is TGTGCCAGCACCCGATTGGGCACAGATACGCAGTATTTT. This sequence joins TRBV6-5 and TRBJ2-3; D remains unclear. Germline V gene sequence: CDR1 MNHEY, CDR2 SVGAGI. This CDR3 comprises 13 residues. Trimming pared 7 bases from V and 1 base from J, leaving 9 bases between.

The chain has TRBV7-2 and TRBJ1-2; D might be TRBD1 (6 bases). Trimming took 8 bases from V and 4 from J, leaving 17 bases between them. This CDR3 is 14 amino acids long. CDR1 is SGHTA, CDR2 FQGNSA, per germline. As DNA, the CDR3 is TGTGCCAGCGGAGGGGGAACGGAGGGCTATGGCTACACCTTC. Protein product: CASGGGTEGYGYTF. The full variable domain, its missing parts supplied by reference TRBV7-2 and TRBJ1-2, is GAGVSQSPSNKVTEKGKDVELRCDPISGHTALYWYRQSLGQGLEFLIYFQGNSAPDKSGLPSDRFSAERTGGSVSTLTIQRTQQEDSAVYLCASGGGTEGYGYTFGSGTRLTVV.

Ten or more counts support this clonotype. V is TRBV5-1 and J is TRBJ2-3, with 7 bases identical to TRBD1. Trimming took 2 bases from V and 4 from J; bases not matched to a gene: 1. Germline assignment: CDR1 SGHRS and CDR2 YFSETQ. The CDR3 length is 13 residues. The CDR3 bases are TGCGCCAGCAGCTTACAGGGGTCAGATACGCAGTATTTT. Translation: CASSLQGSDTQYF.

CDR3 amino acids: CASSIHPGRGGSGANVLTF. As DNA, the CDR3 is TGTGCCAGTAGTATACACCCGGGCAGGGGTGGATCTGGGGCCAACGTCCTGACTTTC. This rearrangement joins TRBV19 to TRBJ2-6; tentative D call: TRBD1 (6 bases). Germline V gene data show CDR1 as LNHDA and CDR2 as SQIVND (reference sequence). CDR3 size: 19 residues. Trimming took off 2 bases at V and 1 base at J, with 18 bases between the two ends.

In its sample, this clonotype was seen a few times. The CDR3, as DNA: TGTGCCAGCAGCTGGGACGATAGTGAGCAGTTCTTC. Its protein product is CASSWDDSEQFF. This chain links TRBV7-9 with TRBJ2-1; D could derive from TRBD1 or TRBD2 (5 bases each). Germline values: CDR1 SEHNR, CDR2 FQNEAQ (reference sequence). The CDR3 totals 12 residues. Trimming took 4 bases from V and 9 from J, leaving 10 bases between them.

This clonotype was detected a few times. The chain employs TRBV7-2 and TRBJ2-1; D perhaps matches TRBD2 (6 bases). The V and J ends lost 7 bases and 6 bases respectively, with 16 bases between them. This CDR3 contains 14 residues. Germline lookup yields CDR1 SGHTA and CDR2 FQGNSA. The CDR3 DNA follows: TGTGCCAGCACCTCGGGGACTTATATCAATGAGCAGTTCTTC. Encoded protein: CASTSGTYINEQFF.

The rearrangement uses TRBV5-5 and TRBJ2-1, with TRBD2 matching 9 bases. The CDR3 loop spans 14 amino acids. The germline V gene has CDR1 SGHKS and CDR2 YYEKEE (reference sequence). V trimming: 5 bases; J trimming: 6 bases; junction bases outside the gene matches: 6. The CDR3 bases are TGTGCCAGCAGGGCGGGGGGGTATGGCAATGAGCAGTTCTTC. Its translation: CASRAGGYGNEQFF. Looking up the rest from reference TRBV5-5 and TRBJ2-1 gives the full variable domain: DAGVTQSPTHLIKTRGQQVTLRCSPISGHKSVSWYQQVLGQGPQFIFQYYEKEERGRGNFPDRFSARQFPNYSSELNVNALLLGDSALYLCASRAGGYGNEQFFGPGTRLTVL.

V is TRBV5-6 and J is TRBJ2-7; D uncertain. The CDR3 sequence is 14 residues long. V was cut by 4 bases and J by 3 bases, with 14 bases left in between. Germline values: CDR1 SGHDT, CDR2 YYEEEE. The CDR3 region is CASSLEAGYYEQYV. The CDR3 bases are TGTGCCAGCAGCCTCGAGGCAGGCTACTACGAGCAGTACGTC.

In this sample, this clonotype turned up many times. This chain joins TRBV12-3 or TRBV12-4 and TRBJ2-7; D is undetermined. CDR3 length: 11 amino acids. The ends were cut back, 5 bases at V and 12 bases at J, with 14 bases in the middle. The CDR3 region is CASSLGTERYF. CDR3 nucleotides: TGTGCCAGCAGTCTAGGAACGGAACGGTACTTC.

The sample holds a few counts of this clonotype. V is TRBV29-1 and J is TRBJ2-1; 8 bases line up with TRBD1. V shed 3 bases, J shed 4 bases, and the junction held 5 bases outside the gene matches. Per the germline V gene, CDR1 is SQVTM and CDR2 is ANQGSEA. The CDR3 runs to 14 residues. CDR3 amino acids: CSVDDRGSYNEQFF. CDR3 bases: TGCAGCGTTGACGACAGGGGATCGTACAATGAGCAGTTCTTC.

This clonotype was seen at least ten times. The V and J genes are TRBV20-1 and TRBJ2-5; 13 bases fit TRBD2. The CDR3 extends over 14 amino acids. With 5 bases clipped from V and 5 bases from J, the junction kept 5 bases outside the gene matches. Germline loops: CDR1 DFQATT, CDR2 SNEGSKA (reference sequence). CDR3 region: CSARGLAGTETQYF. In DNA, the CDR3 is TGCAGTGCTCGGGGACTAGCGGGGACCGAGACCCAGTACTTC.

The chain employs TRBV18 and TRBJ1-4; no clear D. Trimming shortened V by 3 bases and J by 0 bases, and 8 bases separated the two germline ends. This CDR3 spans 15 amino acids. Germline V CDR1 and CDR2: KGHSH, LQKENI. The CDR3 is CASSPSAPTNEKLFF. In nucleotides, the CDR3 is TGTGCCAGCTCACCCTCTGCTCCAACTAATGAAAAACTGTTTTTT.

V gene TRBV9 combines with J gene TRBJ1-5, with 7 bases aligning to TRBD1. V shed 7 bases, J shed 0 bases, and the junction held 4 bases outside the gene matches. CDR3 length: 14 amino acids. Germline CDR1 and CDR2: SGDLS and YYNGEE. DNA of the CDR3: TGTGCCAGCTCAGGGGGTTATAGCAATCAGCCCCAGCATTTT. Its translation is CASSGGYSNQPQHF.

The chain recombines TRBV29-1 with TRBJ2-1, with 9 bases that match TRBD2. Germline V gene lookup returns CDR1 SQVTM and CDR2 ANQGSEA. With V trimmed by 8 bases and J by 2 bases, 4 bases remained unmatched. The CDR3 sequence is 13 residues long. In DNA form, the CDR3 reads TGCAGCTCAAGACTAGCGGCCTACAATGAGCAGTTCTTC. Amino acids: CSSRLAAYNEQFF.

This clonotype was observed a handful of times. The V call is TRBV9, the J call TRBJ2-6; perhaps TRBD2 as D (6 bases). Trimming pared 0 bases from V and 0 bases from J, leaving 16 bases between. The CDR3 consists of 19 residues. Germline CDR1 and CDR2: SGDLS and YYNGEE. CDR3 sequence reads: CASSVGSLARTSGANVLTF. CDR3 bases: TGTGCCAGCAGCGTAGGGTCACTAGCCCGAACCTCTGGGGCCAACGTCCTGACTTTC.

This clonotype occurred a few times. The chain links TRBV5-5 to TRBJ2-1; TRBD2 is a possible D gene (6 bases). The CDR3 consists of 15 residues. Trimming removed 0 bases from V and 4 bases from J, with 11 bases in between. Germline-derived CDR1 and CDR2 are SGHKS and YYEKEE (reference sequence). This CDR3 is CASSLATGEYNEQFF. CDR3 coding DNA: TGTGCCAGCAGCTTGGCCACGGGGGAGTACAATGAGCAGTTCTTC.

This clonotype has only a few counts. The chain has TRBV27 and TRBJ2-3; 12 bases are shared with TRBD2. This CDR3 spans 16 amino acids. Germline V gives CDR1 MNHEY, CDR2 SMNVEV (reference sequence). J lost 6 bases, V lost 8 bases, and 12 bases had no gene match. The CDR3 region is CASGFLAGGPDDTQYF. The CDR3 coding sequence is TGTGCCAGCGGCTTCCTAGCGGGGGGGCCAGATGATACGCAGTATTTT.

The chain is built from TRBV20-1 and TRBJ2-5, with D possibly being TRBD1 or TRBD2 (7 bases each). The ends were cut back, 5 bases at V and 5 bases at J, with 15 bases in the middle. Germline V CDR1 and CDR2: DFQATT, SNEGSKA (reference sequence). This CDR3 is 13 amino acids long. Here the CDR3 reads CSAPLRGGETQYF. The CDR3 DNA sequence: TGCAGTGCTCCCCTCAGGGGGGGGGAGACCCAGTACTTC.

Only a few counts were recorded for this clonotype. V gene TRBV7-9 combines with J gene TRBJ2-5; 7 bases align to TRBD1. Per germline, CDR1 SEHNR and CDR2 FQNEAQ (reference sequence). The CDR3 is 15 residues long. Trimming took 5 bases from V and 3 from J; bases not matched to a gene: 9. The CDR3 DNA follows: TGTGCCAGCAGCAAATGGACAGGTGGGGAAGAGACCCAGTACTTC. As protein: CASSKWTGGEETQYF.

The CDR3 DNA is TGCAGTGCTAGAGTCAATCCGGGAGCTTTCTTT. It is translated as CSARVNPGAFF. The chain employs TRBV20-1 and TRBJ1-1; no reliable D call. The CDR3 covers 11 residues. Germline assignment: CDR1 DFQATT and CDR2 SNEGSKA (reference sequence). The germline V and J ends were trimmed by 1 base and 10 bases, with 10 bases remaining between them.

The chain combines TRBV4-2 with TRBJ1-2, with TRBD1 as a possible D gene (6 bases). Trimming stripped 4 bases from V and 14 bases from J, with 14 bases between. Germline loops: CDR1 LGHNA, CDR2 YNFKEQ. The CDR3 length is 11 residues. The CDR3 is CASSLSGDWTF. The CDR3 DNA sequence: TGTGCCAGCAGCCTCTCAGGGGATTGGACCTTC.

The V gene is TRBV12-3 or TRBV12-4, the J gene TRBJ1-2; the match to TRBD1 covers 7 bases. The junction had 4 bases not matched to a gene; V was cut back by 6 bases and J by 0 bases. The CDR3 has 14 residues. The CDR3 DNA follows: TGTGCCAGCAGGCGCGGACAGGCTAACTATGGCTACACCTTC. This gives the protein CASRRGQANYGYTF.

This sequence joins TRBV25-1 and TRBJ2-5; 8 positions agree with TRBD2. The germline CDR1 and CDR2 sequences are MGHDK and SYGVNS. The CDR3 consists of 16 residues. With V trimmed by 4 bases and J by 3 bases, 10 bases remained unmatched. CDR3 nucleotide sequence: TGTGCCAGCAGTGCTACCAGCGGGGGTTACAAAGAGACCCAGTACTTC. It codes for CASSATSGGYKETQYF.

This clonotype appeared once. The rearrangement joins TRBV18 to TRBJ2-3; no clear D. V gave up 0 bases and J gave up 0 bases, with 7 bases separating them. From germline, CDR1 is KGHSH and CDR2 LQKENI. The CDR3 has 15 residues. This chain's CDR3 is CASSPPTTSTDTQYF. The CDR3 DNA reads TGTGCCAGCTCACCACCGACGACTAGCACAGATACGCAGTATTTT.

This clonotype turned up a few times. V and J are TRBV4-3 and TRBJ2-3; the match to TRBD1 covers 9 bases. CDR1 and CDR2 (germline): LGHNA, YSLEER. V lost 2 bases, J lost 3 bases, and 6 bases stayed unmatched. The CDR3 has 16 amino acids. CDR3 coding DNA: TGCGCCAGCAGCCAACGCCGGGACAGGGCGACAGATACGCAGTATTTT. This sequence encodes CASSQRRDRATDTQYF.

This clonotype was found a few times. The CDR3 does not close with the conserved phenylalanine or tryptophan, likely indicating a read error. It is unclear where the CDR3 begins or ends on the DNA, so no DNA is shown, and the CDR3 is as TCRdb lists it. V gene TRBV15 combines with J gene TRBJ1-4. Ends included, the CDR3 has 11 residues. The germline V gene has CDR1 LNHNV and CDR2 YYDKDF (reference sequence). The CDR3 sequence: CATSLPVGQRI.

This clonotype has at least ten counts. This chain links TRBV6-5 with TRBJ2-5, with 8 positions matching TRBD2. Trimming took 4 bases from V and 5 from J; bases not matched to a gene: 12. Germline V gene sequence: CDR1 MNHEY, CDR2 SVGAGI. This CDR3 has 16 amino acids. The CDR3 nucleotides are TGTGCCAGCAGTTTGGCAAGCGGGGGCGCCGGGGAGACCCAGTACTTC. Amino acids: CASSLASGGAGETQYF.

This clonotype appeared a few times. The V and J genes are TRBV4-1 and TRBJ2-1; D ambiguous. Germline CDR1 is MGHRA and CDR2 is YSYEKL. V lost 2 bases and J lost 10, with 15 bases in between. CDR3 length: 14 amino acids. Here the CDR3 DNA reads TGCGCCAGCAGCCAATGGAACACCGCCCCGGAGCAGTTCTTC. Encoded protein: CASSQWNTAPEQFF.